A selection of T cell receptor beta chains follows, all from one sample in a study of memory CD4+ T cells and cytomegalovirus serostatus. The table came from immunoSEQ multiplex PCR; TCRdb's copy has only in-frame clones and leaves some out. This sample has some 35,000 clones, with less than 80% found just once. The sample taken for sequencing was memory CD4+ T cells from blood. The receptors here all came from an adult in good health and CMV-seropositive. Both conserved end residues are trimmed from each CDR3. Some rows have no size entry. The others give once, few or many, or a class for an expanded clone.

v_gene,j_gene,abundance,CDR3aa
TRBV6-4,TRBJ2-7,-,ASSYTGPHEQY
TRBV7-2,TRBJ1-5,-,ASSLAATGINQPQH
TRBV7-7,TRBJ1-4,-,ASSLGAGGDEKLF
TRBV2,TRBJ2-7,few,ASKSNTFDEQY
TRBV6-6,TRBJ1-5,-,ASSRDSQPQH
TRBV5-1,TRBJ1-1,-,ASSPDRGGTEAF
TRBV7-2,TRBJ1-1,-,ASSLVGAGTEAF
TRBV19,TRBJ2-4,-,ASSMPLLAKNIQY
TRBV29-1,TRBJ1-1,few,SVANNLEAF
TRBV5-5,TRBJ1-3,few,ASSSRPRQGTHSGNTIY
TRBV4-3,TRBJ1-6,-,ASSQDIRSPLH
TRBV19,TRBJ1-6,few,ASSQRRWVDDSPLH
TRBV2,TRBJ2-7,once,ASKVGHSSYEQY
TRBV19,TRBJ1-2,-,ASIGEGGANYGYT
TRBV7-9,TRBJ2-7,-,ASSLGGGVNEQY
TRBV6-5,TRBJ2-2,-,ASSSAPTSGELF
TRBV7-2,TRBJ2-7,-,ASSATSGRAVEQY
TRBV7-2,TRBJ2-7,-,ASSLAGGPYEQY
TRBV5-6,TRBJ1-4,-,ASSLPTNEKLF
TRBV27,TRBJ1-1,few,ASSLEPGPGTEAF
TRBV6-5,TRBJ1-2,-,ASSYTGVTGGYT
TRBV11-2,TRBJ2-7,-,ASSAYYEQY
TRBV5-5,TRBJ1-4,few,GGDEKLF
TRBV7-2,TRBJ2-4,-,ASSHGEAKNIQY
TRBV10-3,TRBJ2-5,-,AISAGTGGFETQY
TRBV14,TRBJ1-1,-,ASSQGGGVEAF
TRBV5-1,TRBJ2-1,-,ASSLGGSDEQF
TRBV6-4,TRBJ2-1,-,AVPPGTGENNEQF
TRBV19,TRBJ1-4,once,ASAPTGNEKLF
TRBV20-1,TRBJ1-2,once,GVKAYGYT
TRBV2,TRBJ2-1,-,ASSEGRGRNEQF
TRBV29-1,TRBJ1-5,-,SVENRDRVQH
TRBV14,TRBJ2-1,once,ASSSQRLAGDNEQF
TRBV5-1,TRBJ1-3,-,ASSLEGNGNTIY
TRBV15,TRBJ2-1,-,ATSRGGRAGAYEQF
TRBV5-1,TRBJ2-1,-,ASTPEVSNEQF
TRBV2,TRBJ2-7,-,ASRKRQQDYEQY
TRBV11-3,TRBJ2-3,-,ASSGVVSHTQY
TRBV4-2,TRBJ2-7,-,ASSQDHRAQSYEQY
TRBV6-4,TRBJ2-1,-,ASSDSAGGLEEQF
TRBV7-3,TRBJ1-1,-,ASRLDKNTEAF
TRBV6-1,TRBJ1-1,once,ASTGGSTEAF
TRBV9,TRBJ2-5,-,ASSETGTGGQQTQY
TRBV19,TRBJ1-5,once,ASSIARDRVPGGPQH
TRBV11-2,TRBJ2-3,once,ASSLNRLDTQY
TRBV18,TRBJ2-7,-,ASSPGLVSYEQY
TRBV7-2,TRBJ1-2,-,ASSFAGNYGYT
TRBV2,TRBJ2-5,-,ASSESAETQY
TRBV28,TRBJ1-2,-,ASSLRAGVGYT
TRBV5-5,TRBJ2-3,once,ASSFIAGATDTQY
TRBV7-2,TRBJ1-2,-,ASSLSQVYT
TRBV19,TRBJ2-7,-,ASSTAGLGSYEQY
TRBV28,TRBJ2-1,-,ASSSWGLPGDEQF
TRBV7-6,TRBJ2-5,-,ASSPQGNLYQETQY
TRBV7-3,TRBJ2-7,-,ASSSKRVGDEQY